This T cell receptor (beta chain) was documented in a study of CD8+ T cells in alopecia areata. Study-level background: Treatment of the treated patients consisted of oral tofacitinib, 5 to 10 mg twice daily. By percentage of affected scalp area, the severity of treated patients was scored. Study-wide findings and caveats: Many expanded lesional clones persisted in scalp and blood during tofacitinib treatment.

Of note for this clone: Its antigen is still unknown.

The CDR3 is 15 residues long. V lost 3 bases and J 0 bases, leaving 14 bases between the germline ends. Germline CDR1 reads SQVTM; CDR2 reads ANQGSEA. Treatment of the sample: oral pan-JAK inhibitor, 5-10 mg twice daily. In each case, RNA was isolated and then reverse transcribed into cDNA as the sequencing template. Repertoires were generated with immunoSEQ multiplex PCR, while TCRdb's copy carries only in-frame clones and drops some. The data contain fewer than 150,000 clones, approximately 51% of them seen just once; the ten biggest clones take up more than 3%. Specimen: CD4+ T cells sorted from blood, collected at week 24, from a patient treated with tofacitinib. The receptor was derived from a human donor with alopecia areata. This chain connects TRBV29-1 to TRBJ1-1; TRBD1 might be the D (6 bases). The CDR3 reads CSVDARGGLNTEAFF. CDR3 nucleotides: TGCAGCGTTGACGCTAGGGGGGGGCTGAACACTGAAGCTTTCTTT.